This T cell receptor (beta chain) was found in a study of blood T cell repertoires in COVID-19. Sequencing was performed with immunoSEQ multiplex PCR; in TCRdb, only in-frame clones are kept and a portion is missing. The sample lists approximately 380,000 clones; 90% to 95% were seen once. Participants, 18 to 89 years old, spanned fewer than 30 US areas. Self-reported history from a screening survey and questionnaire set each donor's cohort. Germline loops: CDR1 LNHDA, CDR2 SQIVND (reference sequence). Deletions cut 0 bases from V and 4 bases from J, with 6 bases between. The CDR3 runs to 13 residues.

The V call is TRBV19, the J call TRBJ1-2; D uncertain. The sample taken for sequencing was PBMCs or T cells enriched from blood (not recorded which). This sequence was found in a middle-aged woman who had been exposed to COVID-19. The CDR3 region has the DNA TGTGCCAGTAGTATAGATTTTAGCTATGGCTACACCTTC. It is translated as CASSIDFSYGYTF.